What follows is one T cell receptor (beta chain) and its context. This clonotype was counted at least ten times. Its antigen target is currently unknown. Nothing much larger sits one base from this clone, and base qualities are not available. The sample's time point, from its label and the paper: sample taken at primary tumor resection. Samples were obtained from approximately 77 patients with early-stage, untreated non-small cell lung cancer from the lung TRACERx cohort. TCR sequencing used whole RNA extracted from tumor and nontumor lung tissue, or from cryopreserved PBMC samples, without cell sorting. A patient was chosen for TCR sequencing only when enough RNA was available from at least two tumor regions. Tumor and adjacent nontumor lung specimens were reviewed by a lung pathologist before selection. This sample was included in a study of spatial heterogeneity in lung cancer (dated by TCRdb to about 2019). Notes on the research overall: Beta-chain transcripts were consistently detected in greater numbers than alpha-chain transcripts, which likely reflected higher beta-chain transcript abundance. Nonsynonymous mutation counts, determined by whole-exome sequencing of tumor tissue, were related to features of the TCR repertoire. In tumor regions, TCR transcript counts showed a strong correlation with a T cell transcriptional module score derived from matched bulk RNA-seq. In the raw uncorrected reads, each unique combination of TCR and UMI appeared more than ten times on average. Both alpha and beta chains were TCR-sequenced in samples taken at surgery, namely 220 tumor regions, 63 to 70 matched nontumor lung samples and over 55 PBMC samples. In non-small cell lung cancer, the study quantitatively compared TCR alpha and beta repertoires across several tumor regions, matched nontumor lung, and blood. Overall study outcomes, separate from this receptor: The tumor nonsynonymous mutation count correlated with the number of expanded alpha and beta TCRs within the tumor. Confirming at a functional level the hypothesis that regional TCRs recognize regional mutations was considered to require additional single-cell paired TCR alpha and beta sequencing. TCR-seq coverage of tumor T cells was estimated to be only roughly 7% for alpha chains and about 12% for beta chains. Counts of ubiquitous and regional expanded TCRs were found to correlate with counts of ubiquitous and regional nonsynonymous mutations, respectively.

Libraries were prepared through 5' RACE. Sequenced using a NextSeq 500. In the TCR library protocol, a unique molecular identifier was attached to each TCR cDNA molecule so that PCR and sequencing errors could be corrected. On the authors' methods: TCR identification, UMI-based error correction and CDR3 extraction were all carried out with Decombinator tools. TCRs above a frequency of 2 per 1,000, corresponding to the top 1% of the tumor frequency distribution, were defined as expanded. Expanded tumor TCRs were classed as regional if statistically deemed absent (corrected P<0.05) from at least one tumor region, otherwise ubiquitous. Renyi diversity was calculated using the R vegan package after each repertoire was subsampled 100 times to 5,000 TCRs. To build CDR3 similarity networks, amino acid triplet string-kernel similarity was used, and CDR3s were connected when their pairwise similarity was above 0.82. Clones were called with MiXCR by TCRdb after fastp trimmed the public reads at Q25, and only in-frame beta chains were retained. Each record represents a unique CDR3 protein, reported with the most common genes and DNA among its rows. The V and J calls shown here were made by TCRdb, not taken from the authors' results. The sample table shows around 12,000 distinct CDR3 sequences, and 4.5% to 6% are seen once. 8.5% to 14% of the sample rests with the top ten.

At the junction V is shortened by 1 base and J by 4 bases; bases outside the gene matches: 2. The CDR3 numbers 15 residues from cysteine through phenylalanine. Of all the DNA, just the CDR3 is kept, 45 bases in frame from base 1. Via the germline V gene, CDR1 is MNHEY and CDR2 SVGAGI. This TCR was sampled from a female donor with early-stage non-small cell lung cancer. The input for sequencing was lung tumor tissue, taken at surgery. The chain couples TRBV6-5 to TRBJ2-3; 10 junctional bases match TRBD2. The nucleotide sequence reads as follows: TGTGCCAGCAGTTACTTAGCGGGGGGCGCAGATACGCAGTATTTT. This is translated as CASSYLAGGADTQYF.